Listed below are T cell receptor beta chains from one sample, sequenced in a study of vaccination and CD4 T cells after COVID-19. TCRdb reanalysed the PCR reads using MiXCR and keeps one entry per CDR3 protein. The sample shows over 15,000 distinct CDR3 sequences, 51% of them seen only once. These receptors lack a known antigen. Material: CD4+ T cells from blood, cultured in vitro, obtained before SARS-CoV-2 vaccination. These receptors were obtained from a human donor who had recovered from COVID-19. Both conserved end residues are part of each CDR3. A D gene is named only where the DNA matches it firmly. Only some rows state a clone size, as once, few, many or a class for expanded clones.

>TRBJ1-1|TRBD1|TRBV27|.
TGTGCCAGCAGTTCAATAGGATGGACGGGACAGTATTTTATGAACACTGAAGCTTTCTTT
CASSSIGWTGQYFMNTEAFF
>TRBJ1-1|TRBD1|TRBV15|few
TGTGCCACCAGCAGAGATCGGGACAGCCCTCTTGAAGCTTTCTTT
CATSRDRDSPLEAFF
>TRBJ2-7|.|TRBV10-3|.
TGTGCCATCAGTGAGGGTGCGGGAATCTCCTACGAGCAGTACTTC
CAISEGAGISYEQYF
>TRBJ1-4|.|TRBV28|.
TGTGCCAGCACCGGGCCAGGGGCCACTATTGAAAAACTGTTTTTT
CASTGPGATIEKLFF
>TRBJ2-7|TRBD2|TRBV9|.
TGTGCCAGCAGCGTTTACGGGACTACACGTCCCTACGAGCAGTACTTC
CASSVYGTTRPYEQYF
>TRBJ2-2|.|TRBV28|.
TGTGCCAGCAGACCAGGGGAGAACACCGGGGAGCTGTTTTTT
CASRPGENTGELFF
>TRBJ2-5|TRBD2|TRBV7-2|few
TGTGCCAGCAGCTTACAGGGACTAGCGGGAGGTGGGGAGACCCAGTACTTC
CASSLQGLAGGGETQYF
>TRBJ2-3|.|TRBV5-5|.
TGTGCCAGCAGCCCATGGGACCCCAGCGGAGATACGCAGTATTTT
CASSPWDPSGDTQYF
>TRBJ2-1|TRBD2|TRBV20-1|few
TGCAGTGCTAGGAAACCGACTAGCGGGACTCACAATGAGCAGTTCTTC
CSARKPTSGTHNEQFF
>TRBJ2-1|.|TRBV29-1|.
TGCAGCGCTGGAGACGGAGCACGTGGGGATGAGCAGTTCTTC
CSAGDGARGDEQFF
>TRBJ1-2|.|TRBV6-1|few
TGTGCCAGCAGCCCGGGAGAAGGCTACACCTTC
CASSPGEGYTF
>TRBJ1-1|.|TRBV2|.
TGTGCCAGCAGTGATTACTCCGGGAAGGGCACTGAAGCTTTCTTT
CASSDYSGKGTEAFF
>TRBJ2-5|.|TRBV6-1|few
TGTGCCAGCACCGGAGGGAAAGGGTGGGAGACCCAGTACTTC
CASTGGKGWETQYF
>TRBJ2-3|TRBD1|TRBV7-2|.
TGTGCCAGCAGCCCGGACAGGGGTTTCACAGATACGCAGTATTTT
CASSPDRGFTDTQYF
>TRBJ2-7|.|TRBV30|few
TGTGCCTGGAGTCGCTCTTCGGGTGGCTCCTACGAGCAGTACTTC
CAWSRSSGGSYEQYF
>TRBJ2-1|TRBD2|TRBV5-1|.
TGCGCCAGCAGCTTGGAACTAGCGGGAGGGAGATACAATGAGCAGTTCTTC
CASSLELAGGRYNEQFF
>TRBJ2-1|TRBD2|TRBV20-1|few
TGCAGTGCTAGAAAACCGACTAGCGGCTCCTACAATGAGCAGTTCTTC
CSARKPTSGSYNEQFF
>TRBJ1-2|.|TRBV28|.
TGTGCCAGCAGGAGACCGGTTGGGGCCTATGGCTACACCTTC
CASRRPVGAYGYTF
>TRBJ2-7|.|TRBV19|.
TGTGCCAGTAGTAAGGTGGCGGGAAACCTTAAGAAATCCTACGAGCAGTACTTC
CASSKVAGNLKKSYEQYF
>TRBJ2-3|TRBD1|TRBV6-4|.
TGTGCCAGCAGTGACTCGACAGGGCCAGATACGCAGTATTTT
CASSDSTGPDTQYF
>TRBJ2-1|TRBD2|TRBV7-3|few
TGTGCCAGCAGTCTCGGACTAGCGGGTTACAATGAGCAGTTCTTC
CASSLGLAGYNEQFF
>TRBJ1-5|.|TRBV28|.
TGTGCCAGCAGGGGTGGCGCGGGGGGCCTTGGCAATCAGCCCCAGCATTTT
CASRGGAGGLGNQPQHF
>TRBJ2-5|TRBD1|TRBV6-1|few
TGTGCCAGCAAGACAGGGATGGGGGAGACCCAGTACTTC
CASKTGMGETQYF
>TRBJ2-1|.|TRBV28|once
TGTGCCAGCACCACTCATGACCCGTCCCACAATGAGCAGTTCTTC
CASTTHDPSHNEQFF
>TRBJ1-5|.|TRBV4-3|few
TGCGCCAGCAGCCAAGAGGACGGATATCAGCCCCAGCATTTT
CASSQEDGYQPQHF
>TRBJ1-2|TRBD1|TRBV5-1|few
TGCGCCAGCAGCTTGGGACAGGGTCGAGGCTACACCTTC
CASSLGQGRGYTF
>TRBJ2-3|TRBD2|TRBV2|.
TGTGCCAGCAGTGCGGGACTAGCGGGAGGGGGACGCACAGATACGCAGTATTTT
CASSAGLAGGGRTDTQYF
>TRBJ2-7|.|TRBV20-1|.
TGCAGTGCTAGAGATCTTGGCCCGCAGGGGCCGACCTACGAGCAGTACTTC
CSARDLGPQGPTYEQYF
>TRBJ1-1|.|TRBV6-1|.
TGTGCCAGCAGCTTGGGGACTGAAGCTTTCTTT
CASSLGTEAFF
>TRBJ2-7|TRBD1|TRBV20-1|few
TGCAGTGTCCCCGGGGGGACAGGGGATGCCAGCGAGCAGTACTTC
CSVPGGTGDASEQYF
>TRBJ1-5|TRBD1|TRBV6-1|.
TGTGCCAGCAGTATGACAGGGGATCAGCCCCAGCATTTT
CASSMTGDQPQHF
>TRBJ2-2|.|TRBV6-1|few
TGTGCCAGCAGTGAAGCGAGGGGGTGGGGCGGGGAGCTGTTTTTT
CASSEARGWGGELFF
>TRBJ1-1|.|TRBV18|.
TGTGCCAGCTCACCAGGGTTCACTGAAGCTTTCTTT
CASSPGFTEAFF
>TRBJ2-7|.|TRBV2|.
TGTGCCAGCAGTGAAGCCAGGGTGGACGAGCAGTACTTC
CASSEARVDEQYF
>TRBJ2-1|TRBD2|TRBV24-1|few
TGTGCCACCAGTGCCCAGACTAGCGGGGTCTCCTACAATGAGCAGTTCTTC
CATSAQTSGVSYNEQFF
>TRBJ2-1|.|TRBV7-2|.
TGTGCCAGCAGCCCAGCAGTTGGGGATAGAATGATCTTC
CASSPAVGDRMIF
>TRBJ1-2|.|TRBV28|.
TGTGCCAGCAGTTCCCGAGGAGGTGGAAACTATGGCTACACCTTC
CASSSRGGGNYGYTF
>TRBJ1-6|.|TRBV5-8|few
TGTGCCACCGCATGGGGTAATAATTCACCCCTCCACTTT
CATAWGNNSPLHF
>TRBJ1-3|.|TRBV19|.
TGTGCCAGTAGTATACCGGGTGGACACCGCTCTGGAAACACCATATATTTT
CASSIPGGHRSGNTIYF
>TRBJ1-1|.|TRBV20-1|.
TGCAGTGCAACCGGGTCCATGACAGCGAACACTGAAGCTTTCTTT
CSATGSMTANTEAFF
>TRBJ2-7|.|TRBV20-1|.
TGCAGTGCTCGCCGGATAGCGGCCCGCTCCTACGAGCAGTACTTC
CSARRIAARSYEQYF
>TRBJ2-5|TRBD2|TRBV20-1|.
TGCAGTGCGCCTCCACTAGCGGGAGACGCAGAGACCCAGTACTTC
CSAPPLAGDAETQYF
>TRBJ2-7|.|TRBV11-2|.
TGTGCCAGCGGTGGGAGCTCCTACGAGCAGTACTTC
CASGGSSYEQYF
>TRBJ2-4|TRBD1|TRBV7-2|few
TGTGCCAGCAGCCCCAGGGACAGGGGTCATAACATTCAGTACTTC
CASSPRDRGHNIQYF
>TRBJ2-3|.|TRBV20-1|few
TGCAGTGCCCGTCTGACAGATACGCAGTATTTT
CSARLTDTQYF
>TRBJ2-7|.|TRBV19|.
TGTGCCAGTAGTCAAAGGACATTTTCCTACGAGCAGTACTTC
CASSQRTFSYEQYF
>TRBJ2-7|.|TRBV7-9|.
TGTGCCAGCAGCTTTGGATTTTCGGGAGCCCACGAGCAGTACTTC
CASSFGFSGAHEQYF
>TRBJ1-1|TRBD1|TRBV7-2|.
TGTGCCAGCAGCTTAGACAGGGGTTTAACTTTCTTT
CASSLDRGLTFF
>TRBJ1-2|TRBD1|TRBV25-1|.
TGTGCCAGCACATCCCAGGGGGCGAACTATGGCTACACCTTC
CASTSQGANYGYTF
>TRBJ1-2|.|TRBV6-5|.
TGTGCCAGCAGTTACTCCCCGCGGGGACGGTACGTTGGCTACACCTTC
CASSYSPRGRYVGYTF
>TRBJ2-2|TRBD1|TRBV28|.
TGTGCCAGCAGTGAGGACAGGAGGAACACCGGGGAGCTGTTTTTT
CASSEDRRNTGELFF
>TRBJ2-2|.|TRBV20-1|.
TGCAGTGCTAGAGCGAGAGGGGCTTGGACCGGGGAGCTGTTTTTT
CSARARGAWTGELFF
>TRBJ1-1|.|TRBV6-1|.
TGTGCCAGCAGTGTCCTGAACACTGAAGCTTTCTTT
CASSVLNTEAFF